These T cell receptor beta chains were read from a single sample in a study of T cells after yellow fever vaccination. TCRdb independently ran MiXCR on the 5' RACE reads; one entry per CDR3 protein. In the table there are some 300,000 distinct CDR3 sequences, around 3.9% of which are singletons. The sample was PBMCs, taken on the day of the yellow fever booster vaccination. The receptors derive from a young man who received the YFV17D yellow fever vaccine. Both conserved end residues are part of each CDR3. Each record gives: D gene, clone size, V gene, J gene, CDR3 protein, CDR3 DNA. D genes are given only for firm matches. The size entry is marked missing in some rows and otherwise reads once, few, many or a size class.

d_gene: TRBD1; abundance: .; v_gene: TRBV5-1; j_gene: TRBJ1-4; CDR3aa: CASSLRQGPNEKLFF; CDR3nt: TGCGCCAGCAGCCTAAGACAGGGGCCTAATGAAAAACTGTTTTTT
d_gene: .; abundance: .; v_gene: TRBV27; j_gene: TRBJ2-1; CDR3aa: CASSSTTGSYNEQFF; CDR3nt: TGTGCCAGCAGTTCCACGACGGGCTCCTACAATGAGCAGTTCTTC
d_gene: TRBD1; abundance: .; v_gene: TRBV30; j_gene: TRBJ1-5; CDR3aa: CAWQTGGGSQPQHF; CDR3nt: TGTGCCTGGCAGACAGGGGGCGGGAGTCAGCCCCAGCATTTT
d_gene: .; abundance: .; v_gene: TRBV7-2; j_gene: TRBJ1-4; CDR3aa: CASSSPFNEKLFF; CDR3nt: TGTGCCAGCAGTTCGCCTTTTAATGAAAAACTGTTTTTT
d_gene: .; abundance: many; v_gene: TRBV5-4; j_gene: TRBJ1-1; CDR3aa: CASRSGQTEAFF; CDR3nt: TGTGCCAGCAGATCCGGACAGACTGAAGCTTTCTTT
d_gene: .; abundance: few; v_gene: TRBV5-1; j_gene: TRBJ2-3; CDR3aa: CASSPEGRQGVDTQYF; CDR3nt: TGCGCCAGCAGCCCGGAAGGGCGGCAGGGTGTAGATACGCAGTATTTT
d_gene: TRBD1; abundance: .; v_gene: TRBV3-1; j_gene: TRBJ2-6; CDR3aa: CASSGDRGNSGANVLTF; CDR3nt: TGTGCCAGCAGCGGGGACAGGGGAAACTCTGGGGCCAACGTCCTGACTTTC
d_gene: TRBD2; abundance: few; v_gene: TRBV11-2; j_gene: TRBJ2-3; CDR3aa: CASSLVLAGRTDTQYF; CDR3nt: TGTGCCAGCAGCTTAGTACTAGCGGGGAGGACAGATACGCAGTATTTT
d_gene: .; abundance: many; v_gene: TRBV28; j_gene: TRBJ2-2; CDR3aa: CASSFPGEAPELFF; CDR3nt: TGTGCCAGCAGTTTCCCCGGGGAGGCGCCGGAGCTGTTTTTT
d_gene: .; abundance: few; v_gene: TRBV19; j_gene: TRBJ1-6; CDR3aa: CASSIRTANSPLHF; CDR3nt: TGTGCCAGTAGTATAAGAACTGCTAATTCACCCCTCCACTTT
d_gene: .; abundance: .; v_gene: TRBV9; j_gene: TRBJ2-7; CDR3aa: CAPRRGDCEQYF; CDR3nt: TGTGCCCCCCGGAGAGGGGACTGCGAGCAGTACTTC
d_gene: .; abundance: .; v_gene: TRBV12-3/TRBV12-4; j_gene: TRBJ1-2; CDR3aa: CASSFQAGIAGYTF; CDR3nt: TGTGCCAGCAGTTTTCAAGCCGGGATTGCTGGCTACACCTTC
d_gene: .; abundance: many; v_gene: TRBV5-1; j_gene: TRBJ2-3; CDR3aa: CASSLWGPGDTQYF; CDR3nt: TGCGCCAGCAGCCTGTGGGGGCCAGGGGATACGCAGTATTTT
d_gene: TRBD2; abundance: many; v_gene: TRBV4-2; j_gene: TRBJ2-1; CDR3aa: CASSQVTGGGNEQFF; CDR3nt: TGTGCCAGCAGCCAAGTAACGGGGGGGGGAAATGAGCAGTTCTTC
d_gene: .; abundance: few; v_gene: TRBV30; j_gene: TRBJ1-2; CDR3aa: CAWSVGDYGYTF; CDR3nt: TGTGCCTGGAGTGTAGGGGACTATGGCTACACCTTC
d_gene: .; abundance: few; v_gene: TRBV24-1; j_gene: TRBJ2-1; CDR3aa: CATSDSRTDYSYNEQFF; CDR3nt: TGTGCCACCAGTGATTCTAGGACAGATTACTCCTACAATGAGCAGTTCTTC